This TCR beta chain was sequenced for a study of blood T cells in healthy people across ages. This clonotype has ten or more counts. No antigen is known for it. Next came a second PCR, run for about 7 to 12 cycles, which used a sample-barcoded 5' primer along with a J-beta primer mix. Each cDNA was tagged by a template-switch adaptor containing 12 random nucleotides. CDR3-containing paired-end reads numbering at least 2.5 million came from each sample. In TCRdb, the 5' RACE reads were re-called with MiXCR into one record per CDR3 protein. The sample has 650,000 to 700,000 distinct CDR3 sequences, roughly half seen once. The study, taken as a whole, reports: More naive CD4+ cells and higher diversity were found in long-lived than in aged donors.

This sequence was found in a woman of 80 years or more in good health. Specimen: blood.

CDR3: CASSTSSFTHEQYF. As DNA, the CDR3 is TGTGCCAGCAGCACCAGCAGTTTTACCCACGAGCAGTACTTC. This sequence joins TRBV28 and TRBJ2-7, with D unresolved. Per germline, CDR1 MDHEN and CDR2 SYDVKM. This CDR3 has 14 residues. Deletions cut 6 bases from V and 5 bases from J, with 17 bases between.